These T cell receptor beta chains were read from a single sample in a study of cytomegalovirus exposure and HLA in healthy donors. Sequencing used immunoSEQ multiplex PCR; TCRdb keeps in-frame clones, though not all of them. Of some 120,000 clones detected, 74% appear once; the ten largest clones hold 4% to 5%. The specimen sequenced was PBMCs. These receptors all stem from a woman between 50 and 59 years old in good health and CMV-seropositive. Both conserved end residues are part of each CDR3. The order of the fields is CDR3 DNA, CDR3 protein, J gene, D gene, clone size, V gene. The D gene is left open where the match is weak. Clone sizes are given selectively: once, few, many, or a class where the clone is expanded.

cdr3_nt: TGCGCCAGCAGCCAAGCAGCGGGGCGACGTGTACAAGAGACCCAGTACTTC
cdr3_aa: CASSQAAGRRVQETQYF
j_call: TRBJ2-5
d_call: TRBD2
clone_size: .
v_call: TRBV4-1

cdr3_nt: TGTGCCAGCAGCGTAGTTGGAAGCGGGAGTACAGATACGCAGTATTTT
cdr3_aa: CASSVVGSGSTDTQYF
j_call: TRBJ2-3
d_call: TRBD2
clone_size: .
v_call: TRBV9

cdr3_nt: TGCGCCAGCAGCTTGGGACAGTCAGTCAATGAGCAGTTCTTC
cdr3_aa: CASSLGQSVNEQFF
j_call: TRBJ2-1
d_call: .
clone_size: .
v_call: TRBV5-1

cdr3_nt: TGTGCCAGCAGCTTTTGGACTAGCGGGGGGCCTCATGAGCAGTTCTTC
cdr3_aa: CASSFWTSGGPHEQFF
j_call: TRBJ2-1
d_call: TRBD2
clone_size: .
v_call: TRBV7-8

cdr3_nt: TGTGCCAGCAGTCCACAACATCGGACAGGAAGATCACCCCTCCACTTT
cdr3_aa: CASSPQHRTGRSPLHF
j_call: TRBJ1-6
d_call: TRBD1
clone_size: few
v_call: TRBV6-4

cdr3_nt: TGCACCAGCAGCCAAGTCCAGGGATTGTACGAGCAGTACTTC
cdr3_aa: CTSSQVQGLYEQYF
j_call: TRBJ2-7
d_call: .
clone_size: .
v_call: TRBV1

cdr3_nt: TGTGCCAGCAGCGCTGGGGCGGGGGTGCCAACCATTAACACTGAAGCTTTCTTT
cdr3_aa: CASSAGAGVPTINTEAFF
j_call: TRBJ1-1
d_call: .
clone_size: .
v_call: TRBV9

cdr3_nt: TGCGCCAGCAGCTTGGACTTTTTCTCCACAGATACGCAGTATTTT
cdr3_aa: CASSLDFFSTDTQYF
j_call: TRBJ2-3
d_call: .
clone_size: .
v_call: TRBV5-1

cdr3_nt: TGTGCCAGCAGCTTGGCGGGACAGGGGGCGTCCTACGAGCAGTACTTC
cdr3_aa: CASSLAGQGASYEQYF
j_call: TRBJ2-7
d_call: TRBD1
clone_size: few
v_call: TRBV5-6

cdr3_nt: TGTGCCAGCAGCTTAAGTAGCGGGTTTTTCTACGAGCAGTACTTC
cdr3_aa: CASSLSSGFFYEQYF
j_call: TRBJ2-7
d_call: TRBD2
clone_size: .
v_call: TRBV7-9

cdr3_nt: TGTGCCAGCAGCGCACAGGGGGGGGAAGCTTTCTTT
cdr3_aa: CASSAQGGEAFF
j_call: TRBJ1-1
d_call: TRBD1
clone_size: .
v_call: TRBV7-9

cdr3_nt: TGTGCCAGCCGGACTAGTGGGGTGACCCAGTACTTC
cdr3_aa: CASRTSGVTQYF
j_call: TRBJ2-5
d_call: TRBD2
clone_size: .
v_call: TRBV2

cdr3_nt: TGCGCCAGCAGCCAAGCTCAGGTGAACACTGAAGCTTTCTTT
cdr3_aa: CASSQAQVNTEAFF
j_call: TRBJ1-1
d_call: .
clone_size: few
v_call: TRBV5-1

cdr3_nt: TGTGCCGGAGCGGGGGGTCCTACGCACGAGCAGTACTTC
cdr3_aa: CAGAGGPTHEQYF
j_call: TRBJ2-7
d_call: TRBD2
clone_size: .
v_call: TRBV28

cdr3_nt: TGTGCCAGCAGCACCGGGGACAGAACCTACAATGAGCAGTTCTTC
cdr3_aa: CASSTGDRTYNEQFF
j_call: TRBJ2-1
d_call: TRBD1
clone_size: .
v_call: TRBV5-4

cdr3_nt: TGTGCCAGCAGTGGAGGGACTAGCGGGGGCACAGATACGCAGTATTTT
cdr3_aa: CASSGGTSGGTDTQYF
j_call: TRBJ2-3
d_call: TRBD2
clone_size: .
v_call: TRBV28

cdr3_nt: TGCGCCAGCAGCTTGGGCAGGGGGAATGAAAAACTGTTTTTT
cdr3_aa: CASSLGRGNEKLFF
j_call: TRBJ1-4
d_call: TRBD1
clone_size: .
v_call: TRBV5-6

cdr3_nt: TGTGCCAGCAGTTTCAGTTTTCTAGGTGATGAGCAGTTCTTC
cdr3_aa: CASSFSFLGDEQFF
j_call: TRBJ2-1
d_call: .
clone_size: .
v_call: TRBV27

cdr3_nt: TGTGCCAGCAGCTTGACAGGGGGGGAGACCCAGTACTTC
cdr3_aa: CASSLTGGETQYF
j_call: TRBJ2-5
d_call: TRBD1
clone_size: .
v_call: TRBV7-2

cdr3_nt: TGTTCCAGCAGCCCCCCGGGGAGGGATGCTGAAGCTTTCTTT
cdr3_aa: CSSSPPGRDAEAFF
j_call: TRBJ1-1
d_call: .
clone_size: .
v_call: TRBV7-9